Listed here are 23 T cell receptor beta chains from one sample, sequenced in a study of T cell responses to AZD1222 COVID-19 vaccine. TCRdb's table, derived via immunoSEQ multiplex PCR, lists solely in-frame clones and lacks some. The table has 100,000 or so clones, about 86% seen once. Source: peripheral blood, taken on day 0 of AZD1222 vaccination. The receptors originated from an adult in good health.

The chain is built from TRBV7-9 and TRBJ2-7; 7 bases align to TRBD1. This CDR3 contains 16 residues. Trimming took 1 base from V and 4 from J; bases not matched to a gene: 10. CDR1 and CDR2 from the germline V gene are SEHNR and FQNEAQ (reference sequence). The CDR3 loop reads CASSLDILGQSYEQYF. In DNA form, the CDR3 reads TGTGCCAGCAGCTTAGATATCTTGGGACAGAGTTACGAGCAGTACTTC.

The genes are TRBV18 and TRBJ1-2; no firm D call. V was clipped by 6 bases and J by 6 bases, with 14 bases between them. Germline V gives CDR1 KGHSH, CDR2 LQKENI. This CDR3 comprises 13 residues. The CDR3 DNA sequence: TGTGCCAGCTCGATGGGAAGTACGAATGGCTACACCTTC. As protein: CASSMGSTNGYTF.

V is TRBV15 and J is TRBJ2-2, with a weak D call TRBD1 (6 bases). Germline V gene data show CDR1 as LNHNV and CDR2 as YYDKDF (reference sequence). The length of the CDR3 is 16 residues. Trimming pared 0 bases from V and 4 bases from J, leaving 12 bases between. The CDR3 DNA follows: TGTGCCACCAGCAGAGATGCCACAGGGCCCACCGGGGAGCTGTTTTTT. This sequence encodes CATSRDATGPTGELFF.

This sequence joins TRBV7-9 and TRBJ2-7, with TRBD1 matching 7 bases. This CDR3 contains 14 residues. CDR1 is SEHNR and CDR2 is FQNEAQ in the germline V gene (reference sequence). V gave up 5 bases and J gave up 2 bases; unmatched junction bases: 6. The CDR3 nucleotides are TGTGCCAGCAGCGCCCAAGGGGGCCCCTACGAGCAGTACTTC. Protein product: CASSAQGGPYEQYF. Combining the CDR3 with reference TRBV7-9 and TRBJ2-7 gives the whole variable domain DTGVSQNPRHKITKRGQNVTFRCDPISEHNRLYWYRQTLGQGPEFLTYFQNEAQLEKSRLLSDRFSAERPKGSFSTLEIQRTEQGDSAMYLCASSAQGGPYEQYFGPGTRLTVT.

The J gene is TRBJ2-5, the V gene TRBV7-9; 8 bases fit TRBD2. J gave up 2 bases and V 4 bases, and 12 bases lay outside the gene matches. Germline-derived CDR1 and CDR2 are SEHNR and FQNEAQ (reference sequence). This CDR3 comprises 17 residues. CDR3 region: CASSSTGGGGRQETQYF. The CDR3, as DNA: TGTGCCAGCAGCTCCACCGGGGGGGGAGGGCGGCAAGAGACCCAGTACTTC.

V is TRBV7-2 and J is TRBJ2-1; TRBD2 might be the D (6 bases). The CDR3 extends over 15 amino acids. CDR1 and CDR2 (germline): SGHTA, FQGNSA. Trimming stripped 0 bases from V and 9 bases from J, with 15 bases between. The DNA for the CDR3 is TGTGCCAGCAGCTTAGCGCGTGGCGGGATAGGTGAGCAGTTCTTC. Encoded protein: CASSLARGGIGEQFF.

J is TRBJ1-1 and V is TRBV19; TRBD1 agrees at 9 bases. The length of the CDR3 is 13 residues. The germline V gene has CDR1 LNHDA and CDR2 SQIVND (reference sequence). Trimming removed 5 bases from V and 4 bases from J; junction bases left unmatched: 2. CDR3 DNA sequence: TGTGCCAGTAGTCAGACAGGGGGCACTGAAGCTTTCTTT. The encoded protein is CASSQTGGTEAFF.

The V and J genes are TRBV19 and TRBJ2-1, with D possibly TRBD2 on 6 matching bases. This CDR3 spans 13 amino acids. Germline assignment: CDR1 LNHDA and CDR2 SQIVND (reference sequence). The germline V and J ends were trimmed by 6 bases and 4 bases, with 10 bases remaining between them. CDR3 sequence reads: CASSLANYNEQFF. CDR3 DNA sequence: TGTGCCAGTAGCCTAGCGAATTACAATGAGCAGTTCTTC.

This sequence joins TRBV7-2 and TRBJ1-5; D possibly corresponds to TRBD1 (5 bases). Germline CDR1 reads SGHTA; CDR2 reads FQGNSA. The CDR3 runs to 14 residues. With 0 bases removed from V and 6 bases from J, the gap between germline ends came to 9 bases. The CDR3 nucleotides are TGTGCCAGCAGCTTAGCGGGGCAGAGTCAGCCCCAGCATTTT. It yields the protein CASSLAGQSQPQHF. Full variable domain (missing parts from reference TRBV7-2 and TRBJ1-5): GAGVSQSPSNKVTEKGKDVELRCDPISGHTALYWYRQSLGQGLEFLIYFQGNSAPDKSGLPSDRFSAERTGGSVSTLTIQRTQQEDSAVYLCASSLAGQSQPQHFGDGTRLSIL.

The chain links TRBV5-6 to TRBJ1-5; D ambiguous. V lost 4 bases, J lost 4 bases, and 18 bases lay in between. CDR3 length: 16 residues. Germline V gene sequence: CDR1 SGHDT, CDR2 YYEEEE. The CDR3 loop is CASSRGQPGLNQPQHF. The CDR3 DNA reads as TGTGCCAGCAGCCGAGGCCAGCCTGGGCTTAATCAGCCCCAGCATTTT.

The CDR3 DNA sequence: TGTGCCAGCAGTGTAACTAGCGGGCGGGGTGAGCAGTTCTTC. Its translation is CASSVTSGRGEQFF. The chain uses TRBV25-1 and TRBJ2-1, with 9 bases fitting TRBD2. V lost 4 bases, J lost 9 bases, and 7 bases stayed unmatched. Germline V CDR1 and CDR2: MGHDK, SYGVNS. The CDR3 runs to 14 residues. The full variable domain, its missing parts supplied by reference TRBV25-1 and TRBJ2-1, is EADIYQTPRYLVIGTGKKITLECSQTMGHDKMYWYQQDPGMELHLIHYSYGVNSTEKGDLSSESTVSRIRTEHFPLTLESARPSHTSQYLCASSVTSGRGEQFFGPGTRLTVL.

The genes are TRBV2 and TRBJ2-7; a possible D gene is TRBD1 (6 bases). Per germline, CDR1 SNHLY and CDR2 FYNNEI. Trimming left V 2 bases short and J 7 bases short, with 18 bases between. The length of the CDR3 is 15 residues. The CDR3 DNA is TGTGCCAGCAGTGAAACACAGGGAGTGCAAGGAGAGCAGTACTTC. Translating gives CASSETQGVQGEQYF.

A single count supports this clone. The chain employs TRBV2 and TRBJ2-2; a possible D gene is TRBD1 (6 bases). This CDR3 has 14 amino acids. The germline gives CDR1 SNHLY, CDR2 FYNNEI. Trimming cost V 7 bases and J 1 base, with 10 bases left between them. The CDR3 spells CASTGHLNTGELFF. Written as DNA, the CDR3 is TGTGCCAGCACGGGACACCTGAACACCGGGGAGCTGTTTTTT.

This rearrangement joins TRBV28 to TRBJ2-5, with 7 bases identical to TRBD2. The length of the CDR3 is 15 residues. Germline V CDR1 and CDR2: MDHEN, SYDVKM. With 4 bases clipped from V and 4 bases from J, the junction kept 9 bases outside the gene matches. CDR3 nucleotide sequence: TGTGCCAGCAGTTCCCCTAGGGCGGGAGTAGAGACCCAGTACTTC. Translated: CASSSPRAGVETQYF.

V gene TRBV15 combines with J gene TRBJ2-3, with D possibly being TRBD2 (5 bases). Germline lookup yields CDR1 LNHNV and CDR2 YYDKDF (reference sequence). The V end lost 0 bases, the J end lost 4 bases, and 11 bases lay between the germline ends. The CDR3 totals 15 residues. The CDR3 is CATSRDGLSPDTQYF. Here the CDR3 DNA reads TGTGCCACCAGCAGAGATGGACTGTCTCCAGATACGCAGTATTTT.

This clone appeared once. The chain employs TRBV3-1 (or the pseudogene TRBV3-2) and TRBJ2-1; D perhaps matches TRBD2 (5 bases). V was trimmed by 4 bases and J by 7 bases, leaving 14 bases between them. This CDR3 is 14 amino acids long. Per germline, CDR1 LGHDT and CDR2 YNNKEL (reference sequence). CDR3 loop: CASSPFERDNEQFF. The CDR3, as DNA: TGTGCCAGCAGCCCCTTCGAGAGGGATAATGAGCAGTTCTTC.

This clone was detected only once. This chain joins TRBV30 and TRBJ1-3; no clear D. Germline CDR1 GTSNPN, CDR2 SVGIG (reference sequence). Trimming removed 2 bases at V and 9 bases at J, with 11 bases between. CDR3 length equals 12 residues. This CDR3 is CAWSSWQVTIYF. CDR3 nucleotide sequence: TGTGCCTGGAGTTCTTGGCAGGTCACCATATATTTT.

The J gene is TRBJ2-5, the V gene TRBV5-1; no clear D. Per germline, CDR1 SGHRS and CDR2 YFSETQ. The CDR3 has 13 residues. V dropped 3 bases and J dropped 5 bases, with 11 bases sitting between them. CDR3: CASSSPREETQYF. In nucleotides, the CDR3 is TGCGCCAGCAGCTCTCCCCGTGAGGAGACCCAGTACTTC.

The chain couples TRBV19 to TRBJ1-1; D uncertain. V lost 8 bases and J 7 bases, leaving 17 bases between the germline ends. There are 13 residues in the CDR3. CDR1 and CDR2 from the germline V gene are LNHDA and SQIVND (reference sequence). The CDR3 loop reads CASQPPYAHEAFF. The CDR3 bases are TGTGCCAGTCAACCTCCTTATGCCCATGAAGCTTTCTTT.

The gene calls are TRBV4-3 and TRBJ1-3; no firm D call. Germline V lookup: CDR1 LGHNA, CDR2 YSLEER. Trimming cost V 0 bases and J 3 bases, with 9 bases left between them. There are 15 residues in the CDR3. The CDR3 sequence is CASSQDLWGGNTIYF. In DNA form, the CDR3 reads TGCGCCAGCAGCCAAGACTTATGGGGTGGAAACACCATATATTTT.

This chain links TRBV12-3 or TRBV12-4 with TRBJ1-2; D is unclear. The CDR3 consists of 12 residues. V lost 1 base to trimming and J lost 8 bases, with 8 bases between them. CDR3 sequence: CASSLVEGGYTF. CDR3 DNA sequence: TGTGCCAGCAGTTTAGTTGAGGGCGGCTACACCTTC.

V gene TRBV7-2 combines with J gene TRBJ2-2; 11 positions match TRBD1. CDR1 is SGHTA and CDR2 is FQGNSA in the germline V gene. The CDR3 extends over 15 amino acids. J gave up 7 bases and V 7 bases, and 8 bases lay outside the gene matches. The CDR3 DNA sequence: TGTGCCAGCACCTTGGGACAGGGGGATCACGGGGAGCTGTTTTTT. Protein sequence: CASTLGQGDHGELFF.

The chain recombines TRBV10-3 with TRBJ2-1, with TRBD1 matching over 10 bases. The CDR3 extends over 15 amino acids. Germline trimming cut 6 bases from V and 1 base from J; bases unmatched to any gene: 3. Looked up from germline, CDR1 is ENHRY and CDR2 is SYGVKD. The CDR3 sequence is CAISPGQGSYNEQFF. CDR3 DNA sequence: TGTGCCATCAGCCCGGGACAGGGGTCCTACAATGAGCAGTTCTTC.